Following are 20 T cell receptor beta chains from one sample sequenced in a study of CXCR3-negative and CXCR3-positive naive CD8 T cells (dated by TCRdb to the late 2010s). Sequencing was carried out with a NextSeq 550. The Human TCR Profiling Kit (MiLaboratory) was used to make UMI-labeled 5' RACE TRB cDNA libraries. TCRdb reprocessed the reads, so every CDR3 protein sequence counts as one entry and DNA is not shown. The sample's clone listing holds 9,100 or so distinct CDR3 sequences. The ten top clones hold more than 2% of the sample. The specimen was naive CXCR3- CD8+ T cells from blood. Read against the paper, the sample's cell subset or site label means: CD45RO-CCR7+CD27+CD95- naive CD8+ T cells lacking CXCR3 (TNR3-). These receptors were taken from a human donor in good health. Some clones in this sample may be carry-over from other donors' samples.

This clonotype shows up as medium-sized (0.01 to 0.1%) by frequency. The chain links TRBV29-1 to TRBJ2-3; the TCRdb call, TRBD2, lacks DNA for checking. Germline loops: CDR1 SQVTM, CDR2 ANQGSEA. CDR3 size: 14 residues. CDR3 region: CSVGLAGTTDTQYF.

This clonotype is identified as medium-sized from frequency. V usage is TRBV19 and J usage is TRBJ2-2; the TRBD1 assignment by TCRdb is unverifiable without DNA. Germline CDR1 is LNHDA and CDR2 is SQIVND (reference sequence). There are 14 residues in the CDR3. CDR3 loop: CASSHREYTGELFF. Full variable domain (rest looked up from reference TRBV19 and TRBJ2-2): DGGITQSPKYLFRKEGQNVTLSCEQNLNHDAMYWYRQDPGQGLRLIYYSQIVNDFQKGDIAEGYSVSREKKESFPLTVTSAQKNPTAFYLCASSHREYTGELFFGEGSRLTVL.

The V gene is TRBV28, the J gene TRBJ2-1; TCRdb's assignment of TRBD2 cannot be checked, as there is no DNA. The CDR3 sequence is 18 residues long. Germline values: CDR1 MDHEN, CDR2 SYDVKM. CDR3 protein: CASSLGPLSGREYNEQFF.

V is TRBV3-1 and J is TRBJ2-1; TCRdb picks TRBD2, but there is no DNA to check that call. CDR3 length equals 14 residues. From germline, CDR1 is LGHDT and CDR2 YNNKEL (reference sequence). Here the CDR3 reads CASTFSGSGNEQFF.

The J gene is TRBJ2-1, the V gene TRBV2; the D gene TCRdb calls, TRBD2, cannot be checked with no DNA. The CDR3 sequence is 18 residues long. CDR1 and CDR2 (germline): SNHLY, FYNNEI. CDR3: CASLGGWVAGLSYNEQFF.

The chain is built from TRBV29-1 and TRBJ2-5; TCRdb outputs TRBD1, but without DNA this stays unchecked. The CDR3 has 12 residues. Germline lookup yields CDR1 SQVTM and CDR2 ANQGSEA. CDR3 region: CSVEGTEETQYF.

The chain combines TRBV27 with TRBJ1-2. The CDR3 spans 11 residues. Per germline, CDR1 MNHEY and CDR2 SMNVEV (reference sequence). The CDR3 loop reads CASGISGGYTF.

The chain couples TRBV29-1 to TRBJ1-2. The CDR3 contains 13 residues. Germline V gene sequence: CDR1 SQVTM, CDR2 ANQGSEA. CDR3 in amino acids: CSVEDGSNYGYTF.

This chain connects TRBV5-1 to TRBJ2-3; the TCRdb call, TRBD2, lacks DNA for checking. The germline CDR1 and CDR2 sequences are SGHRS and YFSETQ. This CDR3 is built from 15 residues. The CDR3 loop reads CASSGGTSGTDTQYF.

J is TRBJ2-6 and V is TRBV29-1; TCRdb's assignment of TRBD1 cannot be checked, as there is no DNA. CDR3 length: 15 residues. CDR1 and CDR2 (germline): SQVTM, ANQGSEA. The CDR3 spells CSVEDRASGANVLTF.

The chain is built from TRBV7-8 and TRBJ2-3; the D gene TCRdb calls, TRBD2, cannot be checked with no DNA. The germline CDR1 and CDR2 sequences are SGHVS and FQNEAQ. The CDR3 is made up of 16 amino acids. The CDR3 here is CASSPWTSGRTDTLYF.

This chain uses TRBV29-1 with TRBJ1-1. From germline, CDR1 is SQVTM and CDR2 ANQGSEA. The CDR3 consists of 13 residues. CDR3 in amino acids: CSVEEGMNTEAFF.

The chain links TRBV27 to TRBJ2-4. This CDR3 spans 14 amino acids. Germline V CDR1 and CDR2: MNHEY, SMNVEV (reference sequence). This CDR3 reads CASSSVGPKNIQYF.

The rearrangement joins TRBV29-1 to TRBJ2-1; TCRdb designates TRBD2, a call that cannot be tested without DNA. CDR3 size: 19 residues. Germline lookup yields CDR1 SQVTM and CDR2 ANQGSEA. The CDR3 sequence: CSVEVRGLAGGPSYNEQFF.

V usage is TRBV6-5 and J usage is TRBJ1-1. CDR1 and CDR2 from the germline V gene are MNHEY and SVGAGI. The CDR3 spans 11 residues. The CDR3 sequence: CASSYSTEAFF.

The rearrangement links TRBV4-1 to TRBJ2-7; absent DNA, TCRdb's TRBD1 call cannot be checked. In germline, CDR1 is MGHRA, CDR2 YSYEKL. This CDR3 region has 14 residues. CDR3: CASSQVGTAYEQYF.

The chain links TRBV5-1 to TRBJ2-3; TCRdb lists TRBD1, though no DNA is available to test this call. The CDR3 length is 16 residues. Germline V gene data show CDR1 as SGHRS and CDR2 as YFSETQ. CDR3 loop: CASSYRGQGLTDTQYF.

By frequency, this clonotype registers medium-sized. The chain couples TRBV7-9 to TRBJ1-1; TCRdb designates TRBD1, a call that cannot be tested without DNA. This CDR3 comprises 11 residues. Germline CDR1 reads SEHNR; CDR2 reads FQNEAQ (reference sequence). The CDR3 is CGHEAGTEAFF.

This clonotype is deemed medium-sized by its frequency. This CDR3 is CASSQDAGTSGINTGELFF. The rearrangement uses TRBV3-1 and TRBJ2-2; the TCRdb call, TRBD2, lacks DNA for checking. The length of the CDR3 is 19 residues. Germline assignment: CDR1 LGHDT and CDR2 YNNKEL (reference sequence).

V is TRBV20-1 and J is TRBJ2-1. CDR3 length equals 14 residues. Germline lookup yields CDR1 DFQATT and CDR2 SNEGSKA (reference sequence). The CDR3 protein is CSAEDRGSYNEQFF.